A selection of T cell receptor beta chains follows, all from one sample in a study of blood T cell repertoires in COVID-19. Measured with immunoSEQ multiplex PCR; TCRdb has only the in-frame clones, and not every one. The table has more than 100,000 clones, more than 60% seen once. Sequencing used peripheral blood. These receptors were collected from a man aged 70 or older with acute or convalescent COVID-19. CDR3s include the opening cysteine and the closing phenylalanine or tryptophan. A D gene is named only where the DNA matches it firmly. Expanded clones are given a class, and other clones once, few, many or no size at all.

>TRBV15|NA|13|TRBD1|TRBJ1-3
TGTGCCACCACGACAGGGTCTGGAAACACCATATATTTT
CATTTGSGNTIYF
>TRBV7-9|NA|15|TRBD1|TRBJ2-2
TGTGCCAGCAGCCCCTGGACAGGGGTGACCGGGGAGCTGTTTTTT
CASSPWTGVTGELFF
>TRBV6-2/TRBV6-3|NA|15|TRBD1|TRBJ2-1
TGTGCCAGCAGCCGACCGGACAGGGGAGGCAATGAGCAGTTCTTC
CASSRPDRGGNEQFF
>TRBV12-3/TRBV12-4|NA|13|TRBD1|TRBJ1-2
TGTGCCAGCAGCCCGACAGGGGTGGGCGGCTACACCTTC
CASSPTGVGGYTF
>TRBV5-6|NA|13|TRBD1|TRBJ2-3
TGTGCCAGCAGCGACAGGGGGCCGGATACGCAGTATTTT
CASSDRGPDTQYF
>TRBV3-1/TRBV3-2|few|15|NA|TRBJ1-5
TGTGCCAGCAGCCAAGATCCTCAGTCCGGGCAGCCCCAGCATTTT
CASSQDPQSGQPQHF
>TRBV4-3|once|18|NA|TRBJ1-2
TGCGCCAGCAGCCAAGATGCGGGGGGCGCTTGGGCTAACTATGGCTACACCTTC
CASSQDAGGAWANYGYTF
>TRBV21-1|NA|15|NA|TRBJ1-5
TGTGCCAGCAGCAATCGCCAGAATAGCAATCAGCCCCAGCATTTT
CASSNRQNSNQPQHF
>TRBV9|NA|15|TRBD2|TRBJ2-3
TGTGCCAGCAGCGTAGGTCTAGCGGGGTCAGATACGCAGTATTTT
CASSVGLAGSDTQYF
>TRBV5-6|NA|13|NA|TRBJ2-3
TGTGCCAGCAGCTTGGCCGTCCCAGATACGCAGTATTTT
CASSLAVPDTQYF
>TRBV29-1|NA|14|TRBD1|TRBJ1-1
TGCAGCATACAGGGGGCCCGACTGAACACTGAAGCTTTCTTT
CSIQGARLNTEAFF
>TRBV11-3|NA|15|TRBD1|TRBJ1-1
TGTGCCAGCAGCTTACAGGGGGCGCAGGACACTGAAGCTTTCTTT
CASSLQGAQDTEAFF
>TRBV6-5|NA|15|NA|TRBJ2-1
TGTGCCACCGGGACACGGCTATCGGCTGGTAGTGAGCAGTTCTTC
CATGTRLSAGSEQFF
>TRBV6-6|NA|15|TRBD1|TRBJ2-2
TGTGCCAGCAGCGTCGGACAGGGTTGGCACGGGGAGCTGTTTTTT
CASSVGQGWHGELFF
>TRBV2|NA|14|NA|TRBJ1-1
TGTGCCAGCAGTGAGACGAGGGTGAACACTGAAGCTTTCTTT
CASSETRVNTEAFF
>TRBV19|NA|16|TRBD1|TRBJ1-5
TGTGCCAGTAGTAGGACAGGCCCGTATAGCAATCAGCCCCAGCATTTT
CASSRTGPYSNQPQHF
>TRBV14|NA|17|NA|TRBJ1-1
TGTGCCAGCAGCCAAGATCTTTTCACGGCCGGGGGCACTGAAGCTTTCTTT
CASSQDLFTAGGTEAFF
>TRBV19|NA|11|NA|TRBJ1-2
TGTGCCAGTAGTATAGCGCGTGGCTACACCTTC
CASSIARGYTF
>TRBV29-1|few|13|NA|TRBJ1-4
TGCAGCGTTGCGACACCAACTAATGAAAAACTGTTTTTT
CSVATPTNEKLFF
>TRBV5-1|NA|14|NA|TRBJ2-5
TGCGCCAGCAGCGCGGGACTGGTAGAAGAGACCCAGTACTTC
CASSAGLVEETQYF
>TRBV7-3|few|13|NA|TRBJ2-1
TGTGCCAGCAGTTCAAACTCCTACAATGAGCAGTTCTTC
CASSSNSYNEQFF
>TRBV10-3|NA|14|NA|TRBJ2-5
TGTGCCATCAGTGAGTCTTCTAACCAAGAGACCCAGTACTTC
CAISESSNQETQYF
>TRBV9|few|13|NA|TRBJ2-3
TGTGCCAGCAGCGTACAGGTCGCAGATACGCAGTATTTT
CASSVQVADTQYF
>TRBV3-1/TRBV3-2|NA|15|TRBD2|TRBJ2-1
TGTGCCAGCAGCCATTCAACTAGCGGATACAATGAGCAGTTCTTC
CASSHSTSGYNEQFF
>TRBV7-2|NA|14|TRBD1|TRBJ2-7
TGTGCCAGCAGCCTCGACAGGGACATCTACGAGCAGTACTTC
CASSLDRDIYEQYF
>TRBV4-3|NA|15|NA|TRBJ1-1
TGCGCCAGCAGCCAAGAGCAGGGCAGGGCCGCTGAAGCTTTCTTT
CASSQEQGRAAEAFF
>TRBV4-1|NA|17|NA|TRBJ2-2
TGCGCCAGCAGCCAAGAGAGGAGGGTTCCGGAGGCCGGGGAGCTGTTTTTT
CASSQERRVPEAGELFF
>TRBV9|NA|15|NA|TRBJ2-7
TGTGCCAGCAGCGATCACCCGGGGGAAGCCTACGAGCAGTACTTC
CASSDHPGEAYEQYF
>TRBV7-2|NA|17|NA|TRBJ2-6
TGTGCCAGCAGCTTAGTTAGCGTTTCGGGGGGGGCCAACGTCCTGACTTTC
CASSLVSVSGGANVLTF
>TRBV7-2|NA|13|NA|TRBJ2-1
TGTGCCAGCAGCCCAAGGATGGGCGATGAGCAGTTCTTC
CASSPRMGDEQFF
>TRBV9|NA|15|NA|TRBJ2-3
TGTGCCAGCGGGAGTGGCGTTTTCGCCACAGATACGCAGTATTTT
CASGSGVFATDTQYF
>TRBV7-2|NA|13|TRBD1|TRBJ2-5
TGTGCCAGCAGCGGGACAGGGGAAGAGACCCAGTACTTC
CASSGTGEETQYF
>TRBV6-4|NA|15|NA|TRBJ1-2
TGTGCCAGCAGTGACTCGGGCAGGGTAGGGGATGGCTACACCTTC
CASSDSGRVGDGYTF
>TRBV21-1|NA|17|NA|TRBJ1-5
TGTGCCAGCAGCACCCGGGACAGGGAGGGGAGCAATCAGCCCCAGCATTTT
CASSTRDREGSNQPQHF
>TRBV5-6|NA|14|NA|TRBJ2-7
TGTGCCAGCAGTCGACCGTGGGCCCTCTACGAGCAGTACTTC
CASSRPWALYEQYF
>TRBV7-6|once|13|NA|TRBJ1-3
TGTGCCAGCAGCACCCGACAGGCGGACACCATATATTTT
CASSTRQADTIYF
>TRBV30|NA|12|NA|TRBJ1-2
TGTGCCTGGATACAGGGTAACTATGGCTACACCTTC
CAWIQGNYGYTF
>TRBV6-4|NA|10|NA|TRBJ1-2
TGTGCCAGCAGTGGACGGGGTATACACTTC
CASSGRGIHF
>TRBV5-6|NA|16|TRBD1|TRBJ1-4
TGTGCCAGCAGCAGGAGGGACAGGGGGCGCGTTGAAAAACTGTTTTTT
CASSRRDRGRVEKLFF
>TRBV7-3|NA|17|NA|TRBJ2-3
TGTGCCAGCAGCTCTCGGCCAGCGGGTCACTTCGGGGATACGCAGTATTTT
CASSSRPAGHFGDTQYF
>TRBV6-2/TRBV6-3|few|16|NA|TRBJ1-5
TGTGCCAGCAGCCGACCCGGACAGCATAGCAATCAGCCCCAGCATTTT
CASSRPGQHSNQPQHF
>TRBV21-1|NA|14|NA|TRBJ2-7
TGTGCCAGCAGCATACAGGGTAAGGATTACGAGCAGTACTTC
CASSIQGKDYEQYF
>TRBV25-1|NA|16|TRBD1|TRBJ2-3
TGTGCCAGCAGTGAATATGTAGGGGGCCGGGTAGATACGCAGTATTTT
CASSEYVGGRVDTQYF
>TRBV25-1|NA|15|NA|TRBJ1-5
TGTGCCAGCAGTCAAACGGGGGGTGCCGATCAGCCCCAGCATTTT
CASSQTGGADQPQHF
>TRBV7-2|NA|18|TRBD1|TRBJ2-1
TGTGCCAGCAGCTTAGGGTTCTATAAGACAGGGGATTGGAATGAGCAGTTCTTC
CASSLGFYKTGDWNEQFF
>TRBV9|medium-sized|15|TRBD1|TRBJ1-2
TGTGCCAGCAGCGCTTACAGGGGGCAGTCCTCTGGCTACACCTTC
CASSAYRGQSSGYTF
>TRBV7-2|few|15|TRBD1|TRBJ1-5
TGTGCCAGCAGCCTCCAGGGGGCGCTGAGTCAGCCCCAGCATTTT
CASSLQGALSQPQHF
>TRBV6-5|NA|12|NA|TRBJ2-7
TGTGCCAGCAGGAGCCTGGCGGGGATTTGGTACTTC
CASRSLAGIWYF
>TRBV5-4|NA|16|TRBD2|TRBJ2-1
TGTGCCCGCAGCTTGGGGGGCGCGGGGGGCTACAATGAGCAGTTCTTC
CARSLGGAGGYNEQFF
>TRBV15|NA|15|TRBD1|TRBJ1-4
TGTGCCACCAGCGCACGGACAGGAACTAATGAAAAACTGTTTTTT
CATSARTGTNEKLFF
>TRBV3-1/TRBV3-2|few|15|NA|TRBJ2-4
TGTGCCAGCAGCCAAGTGGGGCAGGGGAAAAACATTCAGTACTTC
CASSQVGQGKNIQYF
>TRBV10-3|NA|13|NA|TRBJ1-1
TGTGCCGTCAGAGTGGAACAGGTGACTGAAGCTTTCTTT
CAVRVEQVTEAFF
>TRBV6-5|NA|16|TRBD2|TRBJ2-3
TGTGCCAGCAGTTCTCTGGGACTAGCGGGGGCGGATACGCAGTATTTT
CASSSLGLAGADTQYF
>TRBV7-2|NA|15|NA|TRBJ2-3
TGTGCCAGCAGCTTAGATAGTGATGGCACAGATACGCAGTATTTT
CASSLDSDGTDTQYF
>TRBV14|NA|16|TRBD1|TRBJ2-7
TGTGCCAGCAGCCAAGATGGGGGGACAGGGATTCACGAGCAGTACTTC
CASSQDGGTGIHEQYF
>TRBV6-5|NA|15|NA|TRBJ1-2
TGTGCCAGCAGGGAGCAGGGAGGGGTAATTGTCGGCTACACCTTC
CASREQGGVIVGYTF
>TRBV5-1|many|16|NA|TRBJ2-5
TGCGCCAGCAGCTTGGCTTTATCTAGGGGGATCGAGACCCAGTACTTC
CASSLALSRGIETQYF
>TRBV6-5|NA|14|NA|TRBJ1-1
TGTGCCAGCATGGGAGGCAGCATGAACTCTGAAGCTTTCTTT
CASMGGSMNSEAFF
>TRBV6-1|NA|15|NA|TRBJ1-2
TGTGCCAGCAGTGATTGGCAGAATGCTAACTATGGCTACACCTTC
CASSDWQNANYGYTF
>TRBV2|NA|15|TRBD1|TRBJ1-4
TGTGCCAGGTCCCGGGACAGGGCCCGTAATGAAAAACTGTTTTTT
CARSRDRARNEKLFF